The entry below gives a single T cell receptor beta chain sequence along with its context. The data derive from a study of blood T cell repertoires in COVID-19. About the research overall: The analysed material was cDNA or gDNA that came from T cells, B-cell-depleted T cells, or PBMCs.

Only in-frame clones appear in the TCRdb table, and some are missing; sequencing was by immunoSEQ multiplex PCR. The data contain about 190,000 clones, 65% to 85% of them singletons. Germline assignment: CDR1 ENHRY and CDR2 SYGVKD. V dropped 2 bases and J dropped 6 bases, with 16 bases sitting between them. This CDR3 spans 15 amino acids. The TCR was taken from a woman younger than 45 who had recovered from COVID-19. The chain joins TRBV10-3 to TRBJ1-2; weak D call: TRBD1 (6 bases). Sequencing was performed on PBMCs or T cells enriched from blood (not recorded which). The CDR3 coding sequence is TGTGCCATCAGTGAGCGCACAGGGTCGTATGATGGCTACACCTTC. Protein: CAISERTGSYDGYTF.